This T cell receptor (beta chain) originates from a study of CD4 T cells in relation to SARS-CoV-2 and coronaviruses. Trimming shortened V by 0 bases and J by 0 bases, and 7 bases separated the two germline ends. The CDR3 contains 15 residues. Germline loops: CDR1 MNHEY, CDR2 SVGAGI. Comments on this clone: Its antigen is as yet unknown.

Using immunoSEQ multiplex PCR, the repertoire was profiled, and TCRdb retains in-frame clones only, with some absent. The data show about 68,000 clones, just over 90% seen once. Before the COVID-19 pandemic, during about 2010-2019, CD4+ T cells were taken from unexposed donors. Study findings and constraints: Crossreactive clones expanded significantly less to SARS-CoV-2 than monoreactive clones. In around 60% of donors, memory CD4+ clonotypes crossrecognized SARS-CoV-2 and at least one common cold coronavirus spike.

The origin of this receptor is a human donor in good health. The chain uses TRBV6-5 and TRBJ2-3; D perhaps matches TRBD2 (6 bases). Sequences were obtained from naive CD4+ T cells from PBMCs. Sample subset: naive CD4+ T cells isolated by negative enrichment. CDR3 loop: CASSYSGRSTDTQYF. CDR3 nucleotides: TGTGCCAGCAGTTACTCCGGGAGAAGCACAGATACGCAGTATTTT.